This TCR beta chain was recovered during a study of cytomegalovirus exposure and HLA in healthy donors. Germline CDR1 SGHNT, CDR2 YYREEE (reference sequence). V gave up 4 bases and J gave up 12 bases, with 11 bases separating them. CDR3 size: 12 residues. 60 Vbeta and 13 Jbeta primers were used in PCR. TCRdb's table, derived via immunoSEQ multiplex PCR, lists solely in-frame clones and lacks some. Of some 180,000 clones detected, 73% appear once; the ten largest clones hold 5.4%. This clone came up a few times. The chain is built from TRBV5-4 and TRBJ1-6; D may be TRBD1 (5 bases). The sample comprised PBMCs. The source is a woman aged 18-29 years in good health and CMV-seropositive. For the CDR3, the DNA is TGTGCCAGCAGCCCGATCGGGGGACCCCTCCACTTT. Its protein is CASSPIGGPLHF.